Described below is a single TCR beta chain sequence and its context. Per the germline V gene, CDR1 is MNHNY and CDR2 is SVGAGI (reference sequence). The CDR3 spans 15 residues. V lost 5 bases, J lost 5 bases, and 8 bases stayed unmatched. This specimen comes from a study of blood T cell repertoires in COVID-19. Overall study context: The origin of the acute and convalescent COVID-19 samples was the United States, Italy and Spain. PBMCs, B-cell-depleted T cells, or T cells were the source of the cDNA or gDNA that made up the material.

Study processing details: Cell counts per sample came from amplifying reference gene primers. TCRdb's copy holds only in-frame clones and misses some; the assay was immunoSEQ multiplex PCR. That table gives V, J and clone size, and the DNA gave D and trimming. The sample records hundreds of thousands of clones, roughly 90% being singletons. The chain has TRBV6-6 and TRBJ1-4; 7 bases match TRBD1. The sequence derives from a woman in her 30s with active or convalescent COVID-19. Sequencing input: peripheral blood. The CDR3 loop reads CASSLPGQTNEKLFF. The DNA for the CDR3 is TGTGCCAGCAGTCTACCGGGACAGACGAATGAAAAACTGTTTTTT.